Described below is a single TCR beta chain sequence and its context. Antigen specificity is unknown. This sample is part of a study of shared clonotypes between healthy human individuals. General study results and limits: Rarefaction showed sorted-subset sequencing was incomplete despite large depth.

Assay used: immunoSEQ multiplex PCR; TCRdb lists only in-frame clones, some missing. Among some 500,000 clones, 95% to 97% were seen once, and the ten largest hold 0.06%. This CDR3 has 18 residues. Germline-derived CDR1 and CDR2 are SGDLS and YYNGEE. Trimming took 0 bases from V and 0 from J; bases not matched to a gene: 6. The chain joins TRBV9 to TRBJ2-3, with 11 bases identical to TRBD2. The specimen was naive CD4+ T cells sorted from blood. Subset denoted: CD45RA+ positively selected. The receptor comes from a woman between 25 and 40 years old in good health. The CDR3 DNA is TGTGCCAGCAGCGTAGCCCGGACTAGCGGGCGTAGCACAGATACGCAGTATTTT. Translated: CASSVARTSGRSTDTQYF.